The 14 T cell receptor beta chains presented below share a single source sample, sequenced in a study of beta chain features in type 1 diabetes. Regarding the study as a whole: Patients with Type 1 diabetes showed moderately but significantly shorter TCRB CDR3s in all four CD4+ subsets.

Sequenced material consisted of expressed TCRB transcripts (all of the isolated RNA was reverse transcribed). Sequencing was performed with immunoSEQ multiplex PCR; in TCRdb, only in-frame clones are kept and a portion is missing. The sample contains around 160,000 clones, roughly 59% of which appear only once. Their antigen targets remain unknown. Sequenced sample: naive CD4+ T cells from blood. These receptors were taken from a man aged 30 to 39 with type 1 diabetes.

This clone came up a few times. J is TRBJ2-5 and V is TRBV5-4, with D unresolved. CDR3 size: 14 residues. CDR1 and CDR2 from the germline V gene are SGHNT and YYREEE (reference sequence). The V end was cut by 1 base, the J end by 5 bases, with 12 bases between. The CDR3 region is CASSLSSVRETQYF. In DNA, the CDR3 is TGTGCCAGCAGCTTGTCCTCGGTTCGGGAGACCCAGTACTTC.

The rearrangement links TRBV19 to TRBJ2-3, with 8 bases that match TRBD2. J lost 4 bases, V lost 1 base, and 7 bases had no gene match. The CDR3 extends over 16 amino acids. Germline-derived CDR1 and CDR2 are LNHDA and SQIVND (reference sequence). CDR3 protein: CASSIAGSGGADTQYF. DNA for the CDR3: TGTGCCAGTAGTATAGCGGGCAGCGGGGGAGCAGATACGCAGTATTTT.

This chain joins TRBV15 and TRBJ2-2; D may be TRBD2 (5 bases). Between the trimmed V and J ends, which lost 4 bases and 7 bases, there was a span of 10 bases. The CDR3 totals 13 residues. Germline-derived CDR1 and CDR2 are LNHNV and YYDKDF (reference sequence). The CDR3 region has the DNA TGTGCCACCAGCACGGGGTCGGTCGGGGAGCTGTTTTTT. This gives the protein CATSTGSVGELFF. Full variable domain (remainder filled in from reference TRBV15 and TRBJ2-2): DAMVIQNPRYQVTQFGKPVTLSCSQTLNHNVMYWYQQKSSQAPKLLFHYYDKDFNNEADTPDNFQSRRPNTSFCFLDIRSPGLGDTAMYLCATSTGSVGELFFGEGSRLTVL.

The V and J genes are TRBV9 and TRBJ2-1; 11 bases match TRBD2. The J segment lost 1 base and the V segment lost 3 bases, leaving 3 bases of the junction unmatched. Germline CDR1 reads SGDLS; CDR2 reads YYNGEE. The CDR3 runs 16 residues. This CDR3 reads CASSALAGVSYNEQFF. The DNA of the CDR3 is TGTGCCAGCAGCGCACTAGCGGGGGTTTCCTACAATGAGCAGTTCTTC.

This clone was seen only once. The gene calls are TRBV29-1 and TRBJ2-1; 12 bases are shared with TRBD1. The CDR3 consists of 13 residues. Germline CDR1 is SQVTM and CDR2 is ANQGSEA. The V gene end was trimmed by 4 bases and the J gene end by 10 bases; junction bases not matched to a gene: 5. The CDR3 nucleotides read TGCAGCGTTGCGGGACAGGGGGCAGGGGAGCAGTTCTTC. This codes for CSVAGQGAGEQFF.

A few counts support this clone. The genes are TRBV30 and TRBJ1-2; possible D gene TRBD1, 6 bases. Germline CDR1 reads GTSNPN; CDR2 reads SVGIG (reference sequence). Deletions cut 0 bases from V and 0 bases from J, with 11 bases between. The CDR3 is made up of 15 amino acids. CDR3 amino acids: CAWSVWGPPNYGYTF. The CDR3 coding sequence is TGTGCCTGGAGTGTATGGGGGCCCCCTAACTATGGCTACACCTTC. Full variable domain (rest looked up from reference TRBV30 and TRBJ1-2): SQTIHQWPATLVQPVGSPLSLECTVEGTSNPNLYWYRQAAGRGLQLLFYSVGIGQISSEVPQNLSASRPQDRQFILSSKKLLLSDSGFYLCAWSVWGPPNYGYTFGSGTRLTVV.

There are a few counts of this clone. J is TRBJ2-3 and V is TRBV14, with D hard to call. V was pared by 0 bases and J by 3 bases, with 7 bases between. The CDR3 sequence is 14 residues long. Germline V gives CDR1 SGHDN, CDR2 FVKESK. CDR3 DNA: TGTGCCAGCAGCCAAGATCGGTTAACAGATACGCAGTATTTT. It translates to CASSQDRLTDTQYF.

J is TRBJ1-2 and V is TRBV27; the D gene is possibly TRBD1 (5 bases). The CDR3 totals 13 residues. With 0 bases removed from V and 4 bases from J, the gap between germline ends came to 6 bases. CDR1 and CDR2 from the germline V gene are MNHEY and SMNVEV (reference sequence). CDR3 loop: CASSLSGAYGYTF. CDR3 nucleotides: TGTGCCAGCAGTTTATCCGGGGCCTATGGCTACACCTTC.

This sequence joins TRBV30 and TRBJ1-6, with D possibly matching TRBD1 (5 bases). CDR3 size: 14 residues. V was clipped by 3 bases and J by 7 bases, with 13 bases between them. The germline V gene has CDR1 GTSNPN and CDR2 SVGIG (reference sequence). CDR3 in amino acids: CAWRWAGSNSPLHF. CDR3 coding DNA: TGTGCCTGGAGATGGGCAGGGTCGAATTCACCCCTCCACTTT. The whole variable domain, filled in from reference TRBV30 and TRBJ1-6, reads SQTIHQWPATLVQPVGSPLSLECTVEGTSNPNLYWYRQAAGRGLQLLFYSVGIGQISSEVPQNLSASRPQDRQFILSSKKLLLSDSGFYLCAWRWAGSNSPLHFGNGTRLTVT.

This chain joins TRBV28 and TRBJ2-1, with TRBD1 as a possible D gene (6 bases). Germline V gene sequence: CDR1 MDHEN, CDR2 SYDVKM. The CDR3 runs to 15 residues. V was trimmed by 2 bases and J by 8 bases, leaving 16 bases between them. CDR3 DNA sequence: TGTGCCAGCAGTTTAGTAGTCAGGGGAGCTTATGAGCAGTTCTTC. Its translation: CASSLVVRGAYEQFF.

This chain joins TRBV5-1 and TRBJ2-3, with a possible D match to TRBD2 (6 bases). The germline V and J ends were trimmed by 2 bases and 6 bases, with 10 bases remaining between them. The CDR3 extends over 13 amino acids. The germline V gene encodes CDR1 SGHRS and CDR2 YFSETQ. CDR3: CASSLASEDTQYF. For the CDR3, the DNA is TGCGCCAGCAGCTTAGCTAGCGAGGATACGCAGTATTTT.

The DNA for the CDR3 is TGTGCCTGGAGCCTATGGGGAAGCGGTAATTCACCCCTCCACTTT. Translated, it gives CAWSLWGSGNSPLHF. The chain is built from TRBV30 and TRBJ1-6; no reliable D call. Germline CDR1 is GTSNPN and CDR2 is SVGIG (reference sequence). V gave up 3 bases and J gave up 6 bases, with 15 bases separating them. This CDR3 comprises 15 residues. Together with reference TRBV30 and TRBJ1-6, the CDR3 gives the full variable domain: SQTIHQWPATLVQPVGSPLSLECTVEGTSNPNLYWYRQAAGRGLQLLFYSVGIGQISSEVPQNLSASRPQDRQFILSSKKLLLSDSGFYLCAWSLWGSGNSPLHFGNGTRLTVT.

Only a few counts were recorded for this clone. This sequence joins TRBV4-3 and TRBJ1-1; 9 nucleotides agree with TRBD1. The V and J ends lost 1 base and 3 bases, in that order; junction bases with no gene match: 0. Germline V lookup: CDR1 LGHNA, CDR2 YSLEER. This CDR3 region has 14 residues. Here the CDR3 DNA reads TGCGCCAGCAGCCAAGGGACAGGGGACACTGAAGCTTTCTTT. Its protein is CASSQGTGDTEAFF.

This clone appeared once. This chain connects TRBV9 to TRBJ2-7; no clear D gene. Germline CDR1 and CDR2: SGDLS and YYNGEE. CDR3 size: 15 residues. Trimming removed 0 bases from V and 2 bases from J, with 12 bases in between. The CDR3 DNA is TGTGCCAGCAGCGTAGGCATAGACCCCACCTACGAGCAGTACTTC. Translation: CASSVGIDPTYEQYF.